Below are 28 T cell receptor beta chains sequenced from a single sample in a study of blood T cell repertoires in COVID-19. Repertoires were generated with immunoSEQ multiplex PCR, while TCRdb's copy carries only in-frame clones and drops some. The table has roughly 390,000 clones, approximately 89% seen once. Sequences were obtained from peripheral blood. The receptors originated from a woman aged 25 to 39 with COVID-19, enrolled during active disease.

J is TRBJ2-2 and V is TRBV10-2; 10 bases fit TRBD2. With V trimmed by 6 bases and J by 8 bases, 12 bases remained unmatched. The CDR3 loop spans 16 amino acids. CDR1 and CDR2 (germline): WSHSY, SAAADI. CDR3 sequence: CASRPGLAQPRGELFF. The CDR3 region has the DNA TGCGCCAGCAGACCGGGACTAGCGCAACCCCGTGGGGAGCTGTTTTTT.

The chain joins TRBV5-1 to TRBJ1-2; 10 nucleotides line up with TRBD1. The J segment lost 4 bases and the V segment lost 3 bases, leaving 0 bases of the junction unmatched. The CDR3 runs to 13 residues. CDR1 and CDR2 (germline): SGHRS, YFSETQ. This CDR3 is CASSWDRGYGYTF. DNA of the CDR3: TGCGCCAGCAGCTGGGACAGGGGCTATGGCTACACCTTC.

This rearrangement joins TRBV28 to TRBJ2-7; a weak D match, TRBD1 (6 bases). The V gene's germline CDR1 is MDHEN and CDR2 SYDVKM. This CDR3 region has 14 residues. The V end was cut by 4 bases, the J end by 1 base, with 11 bases between. The CDR3 region has the DNA TGTGCCAGCAGTTCACAGGGTCCATCCTACGAGCAGTACTTC. Protein: CASSSQGPSYEQYF.

The V gene is TRBV6-5, the J gene TRBJ2-3, with 8 bases lining up with TRBD2. The CDR3 is 16 residues long. Unmatched junction bases numbered 2, after V lost 0 bases and J lost 0 bases. Germline-derived CDR1 and CDR2 are MNHEY and SVGAGI. This CDR3 reads CASSYSLADSTDTQYF. For the CDR3, the DNA is TGTGCCAGCAGTTACTCACTAGCGGATAGCACAGATACGCAGTATTTT.

This sequence joins TRBV2 and TRBJ2-7, with 11 positions matching TRBD1. This CDR3 spans 14 amino acids. V lost 8 bases to trimming and J lost 4 bases; unmatched junction nucleotides: 7. Per germline, CDR1 SNHLY and CDR2 FYNNEI. The DNA of the CDR3 is TGTGCCAGCGGCCGGGACAGGGGGAAGTACGAGCAGTACTTC. Amino acids: CASGRDRGKYEQYF.

V gene TRBV9 combines with J gene TRBJ1-6; 7 nucleotides line up with TRBD1. V was pared by 0 bases and J by 0 bases, with 9 bases of the junction left unmatched. In germline, CDR1 is SGDLS, CDR2 YYNGEE. This CDR3 has 19 amino acids. The CDR3 here is CASSVGRDSPSSYNSPLHF. The CDR3 nucleotides read TGTGCCAGCAGCGTAGGGAGGGACAGTCCAAGCTCCTATAATTCACCCCTCCACTTT.

On this clone: The same CDR3 is also encoded by other DNA sequences in this sample. V and J are TRBV5-1 and TRBJ1-1; 8 bases are a match to TRBD1. CDR3 size: 14 residues. With V trimmed by 3 bases and J by 1 base, 2 bases remained unmatched. CDR1 and CDR2 from the germline V gene are SGHRS and YFSETQ. CDR3 amino acids: CASSSGTGNTEAFF. CDR3 in DNA: TGCGCCAGCAGCTCCGGGACAGGGAACACTGAAGCTTTCTTT.

The chain joins TRBV2 to TRBJ1-2; D ambiguous. The CDR3 is 13 residues long. The germline CDR1 and CDR2 sequences are SNHLY and FYNNEI. Trimming cost V 4 bases and J 0 bases, with 6 bases left between them. In DNA form, the CDR3 reads TGTGCCAGCAGTGTCTCCCCTAACTATGGCTACACCTTC. Protein sequence: CASSVSPNYGYTF.

The rearrangement joins TRBV27 to TRBJ2-7; TRBD1 matches at 9 bases. The V and J ends lost 6 bases and 0 bases, in that order; junction bases with no gene match: 3. The germline CDR1 and CDR2 sequences are MNHEY and SMNVEV (reference sequence). The CDR3 consists of 14 residues. The chain's CDR3 is CASSRTGVSYEQYF. As DNA, the CDR3 is TGTGCCAGCAGCCGGACAGGGGTCTCCTACGAGCAGTACTTC.

The gene calls are TRBV12-3 or TRBV12-4 and TRBJ2-3, with D unclear. Trimming took off 8 bases at V and 1 base at J, with 7 bases between the two ends. There are 12 residues in the CDR3. CDR3 loop: CASGPGTDTQYF. CDR3 sequence (DNA): TGTGCCAGCGGCCCCGGCACAGATACGCAGTATTTT.

The J gene is TRBJ2-7, the V gene TRBV18; D is undetermined. Trimming removed 6 bases at V and 3 bases at J, with 15 bases between. Germline CDR1 KGHSH, CDR2 LQKENI. The CDR3 has 14 residues. CDR3 protein: CASSRQELGYEQYF. The DNA for the CDR3 is TGTGCCAGCTCGCGCCAGGAACTCGGCTACGAGCAGTACTTC.

CDR3 bases: TGTGCCAGCAGAGCGTATAGCGGGGAGCTGTTTTTT. This gives the protein CASRAYSGELFF. The rearrangement links TRBV12-3 or TRBV12-4 to TRBJ2-2; D ambiguous. CDR3 size: 12 residues. Trimming pared 6 bases from V and 7 bases from J, leaving 9 bases between.

The genes are TRBV5-1 and TRBJ2-2; 9 bases line up with TRBD2. Trimming removed 1 base from V and 4 bases from J; junction bases left unmatched: 5. Germline V lookup: CDR1 SGHRS, CDR2 YFSETQ. The CDR3 loop spans 16 amino acids. The CDR3 sequence: CASSLRLAGSTGELFF. The CDR3 DNA is TGCGCCAGCAGCTTGCGTCTAGCGGGAAGCACCGGGGAGCTGTTTTTT.

This sequence joins TRBV2 and TRBJ2-2, with D perhaps TRBD2 (6 bases). Germline CDR1 and CDR2: SNHLY and FYNNEI. The germline V and J ends were trimmed by 7 bases and 0 bases, with 12 bases remaining between them. The CDR3 spans 15 residues. The CDR3 loop is CASTLRGSNTGELFF. The CDR3 DNA reads as TGTGCCAGCACCCTCCGGGGGTCGAACACCGGGGAGCTGTTTTTT.

The rearrangement joins TRBV27 to TRBJ2-5; D is unresolved. V lost 3 bases to trimming and J lost 5 bases, with 4 bases between them. The CDR3 extends over 11 amino acids. Germline CDR1 is MNHEY and CDR2 is SMNVEV (reference sequence). The CDR3 nucleotides are TGTGCCAGCAGTTTTATGGAGACCCAGTACTTC. This gives the protein CASSFMETQYF.

The rearrangement joins TRBV5-1 to TRBJ2-2; 7 bases align to TRBD1. Germline V lookup: CDR1 SGHRS, CDR2 YFSETQ. V dropped 0 bases and J dropped 0; count of bases not matched to a gene: 5. The CDR3 has 17 amino acids. CDR3 DNA sequence: TGCGCCAGCAGCTTGGCTGGACAGGCGACGAACACCGGGGAGCTGTTTTTT. It codes for CASSLAGQATNTGELFF. Using reference TRBV5-1 and TRBJ2-2 for the parts outside the CDR3, the full variable domain is KAGVTQTPRYLIKTRGQQVTLSCSPISGHRSVSWYQQTPGQGLQFLFEYFSETQRNKGNFPGRFSGRQFSNSRSEMNVSTLELGDSALYLCASSLAGQATNTGELFFGEGSRLTVL.

The chain employs TRBV4-3 and TRBJ2-2, with D possibly matching TRBD2 (6 bases). The CDR3 has 16 amino acids. CDR1 is LGHNA, CDR2 YSLEER, per germline. Trimming shortened V by 0 bases and J by 5 bases, and 13 bases separated the two germline ends. CDR3 sequence reads: CASSQDGGPGTGELFF. The CDR3 DNA sequence: TGCGCCAGCAGCCAAGACGGAGGGCCCGGGACCGGGGAGCTGTTTTTT.

V gene TRBV11-2 combines with J gene TRBJ1-6; D is uncertain. The CDR3 length is 12 residues. CDR1 is SGHAT, CDR2 FQNNGV, per germline. V lost 3 bases, J lost 7 bases, and 4 bases lay in between. For the CDR3, the DNA is TGTGCCAGCAGCTTCGGGAATTCACCCCTCCACTTT. This encodes CASSFGNSPLHF.

V is TRBV6-5 and J is TRBJ2-1, with D unclear. Germline V lookup: CDR1 MNHEY, CDR2 SVGAGI. This CDR3 region has 14 residues. Trimming stripped 4 bases from V and 0 bases from J, with 7 bases between. The CDR3 is CASSSHFSYNEQFF. DNA for the CDR3: TGTGCCAGCAGTTCACATTTCTCCTACAATGAGCAGTTCTTC.

V usage is TRBV7-9 and J usage is TRBJ2-3; 10 bases fit TRBD1. Germline loops: CDR1 SEHNR, CDR2 FQNEAQ (reference sequence). The CDR3 sequence is 14 residues long. J gave up 3 bases and V 7 bases, and 4 bases lay outside the gene matches. The CDR3 DNA reads as TGTGCCAGCACCAGACAGGGGGCAACAGATACGCAGTATTTT. Its protein is CASTRQGATDTQYF.

The CDR3 sequence is CASSSGLRRGSYNEQFF. CDR3 bases: TGTGCCAGCAGCTCGGGACTGAGGCGGGGCTCCTACAATGAGCAGTTCTTC. The V call is TRBV5-6, the J call TRBJ2-1; tentatively, D is TRBD2 (6 bases). This CDR3 is 17 amino acids long. Trimming cost V 3 bases and J 0 bases, with 16 bases left between them. Germline values: CDR1 SGHDT, CDR2 YYEEEE.

The genes are TRBV30 and TRBJ2-7; possible D gene TRBD1, 5 bases. Looked up from germline, CDR1 is GTSNPN and CDR2 is SVGIG (reference sequence). This CDR3 contains 15 residues. The V and J ends lost 1 base and 0 bases respectively, with 13 bases between them. Written as DNA, the CDR3 is TGTGCCTGGAGTGGGGGCTCAGACGGCTCCTACGAGCAGTACTTC. Protein: CAWSGGSDGSYEQYF. Combining the CDR3 with reference TRBV30 and TRBJ2-7 gives the whole variable domain SQTIHQWPATLVQPVGSPLSLECTVEGTSNPNLYWYRQAAGRGLQLLFYSVGIGQISSEVPQNLSASRPQDRQFILSSKKLLLSDSGFYLCAWSGGSDGSYEQYFGPGTRLTVT.

The V gene is TRBV19, the J gene TRBJ2-1, with 9 bases identical to TRBD2. Looked up from germline, CDR1 is LNHDA and CDR2 is SQIVND (reference sequence). Trimming took 6 bases from V and 6 from J; bases not matched to a gene: 3. CDR3 length: 13 amino acids. In DNA form, the CDR3 reads TGTGCCAGTAGACAGGGACTAGCCAATGAGCAGTTCTTC. Translated, it gives CASRQGLANEQFF.

This rearrangement joins TRBV30 to TRBJ1-5, with D possibly TRBD1 on 5 matching bases. Germline V lookup: CDR1 GTSNPN, CDR2 SVGIG (reference sequence). The ends were cut back, 2 bases at V and 0 bases at J, with 17 bases in the middle. The CDR3 length is 17 residues. The CDR3 region is CAWSRTTPGYSNQPQHF. CDR3 nucleotides: TGTGCCTGGAGTAGGACAACTCCCGGCTATAGCAATCAGCCCCAGCATTTT.

In this sample, this clone turned up once. The chain joins TRBV7-8 to TRBJ2-3; D is unclear. CDR1 is SGHVS and CDR2 is FQNEAQ in the germline V gene. V gave up 5 bases and J gave up 2 bases, with 11 bases separating them. CDR3 length: 14 amino acids. In DNA form, the CDR3 reads TGTGCCAGCAGCCGAGGCGGATACACAGATACGCAGTATTTT. Translation gives CASSRGGYTDTQYF.

This rearrangement joins TRBV7-8 to TRBJ2-3; no clear D gene. Germline CDR1 reads SGHVS; CDR2 reads FQNEAQ. CDR3 size: 14 residues. Trimming removed 2 bases from V and 0 bases from J, with 6 bases in between. The CDR3 nucleotides are TGTGCCAGCAGCTTATCTCCTAGCACAGATACGCAGTATTTT. This gives the protein CASSLSPSTDTQYF.

The gene calls are TRBV28 and TRBJ1-2, with TRBD1 matching over 8 bases. The CDR3 covers 14 residues. Trimming took 1 base from V and 8 from J; bases not matched to a gene: 6. Germline CDR1 reads MDHEN; CDR2 reads SYDVKM. The CDR3 is CASSLLDRVEGYTF. CDR3 DNA sequence: TGTGCCAGCAGTTTATTGGACAGGGTTGAGGGCTACACCTTC.

The table lists this clone with a count of one. The chain recombines TRBV6-4 with TRBJ2-1, with 7 bases aligning to TRBD2. The V and J ends lost 5 bases and 0 bases, in that order; junction bases with no gene match: 10. This CDR3 contains 17 residues. The germline gives CDR1 MRHNA, CDR2 SNTAGT. CDR3 in DNA: TGTGCCAGCAGTTCCGGACTAGGCCCGAGCTCCTACAATGAGCAGTTCTTC. It translates to CASSSGLGPSSYNEQFF.